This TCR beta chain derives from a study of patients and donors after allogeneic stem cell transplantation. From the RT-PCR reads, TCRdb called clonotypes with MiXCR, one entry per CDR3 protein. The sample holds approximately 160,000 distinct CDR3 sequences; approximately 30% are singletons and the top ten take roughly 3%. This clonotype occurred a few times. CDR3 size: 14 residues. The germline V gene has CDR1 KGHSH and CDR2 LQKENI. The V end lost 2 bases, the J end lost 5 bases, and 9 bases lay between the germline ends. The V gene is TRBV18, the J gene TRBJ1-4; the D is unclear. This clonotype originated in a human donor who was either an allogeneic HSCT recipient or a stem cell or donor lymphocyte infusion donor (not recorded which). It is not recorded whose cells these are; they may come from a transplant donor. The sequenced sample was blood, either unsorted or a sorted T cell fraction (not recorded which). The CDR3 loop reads CASSPSQENEKLFF. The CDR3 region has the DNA TGTGCCAGCTCACCAAGCCAAGAAAATGAAAAACTGTTTTTT.